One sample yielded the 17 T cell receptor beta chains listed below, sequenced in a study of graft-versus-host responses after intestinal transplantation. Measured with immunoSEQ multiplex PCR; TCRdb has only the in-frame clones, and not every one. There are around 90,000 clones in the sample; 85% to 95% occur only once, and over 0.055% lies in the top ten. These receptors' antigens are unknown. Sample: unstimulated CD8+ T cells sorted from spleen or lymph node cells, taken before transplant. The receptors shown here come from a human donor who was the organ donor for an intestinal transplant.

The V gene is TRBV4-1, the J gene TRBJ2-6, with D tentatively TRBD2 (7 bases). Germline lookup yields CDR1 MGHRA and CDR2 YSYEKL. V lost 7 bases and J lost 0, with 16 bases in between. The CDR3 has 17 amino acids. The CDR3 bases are TGCGCCAGCACTGGGGGGGCAGGGCACTCTGGGGCCAACGTCCTGACTTTC. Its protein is CASTGGAGHSGANVLTF.

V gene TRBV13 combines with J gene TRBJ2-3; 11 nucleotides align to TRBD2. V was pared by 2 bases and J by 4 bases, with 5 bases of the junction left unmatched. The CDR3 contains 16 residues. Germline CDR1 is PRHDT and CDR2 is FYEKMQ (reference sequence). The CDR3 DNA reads TGTGCCAGCAGCTTACGGACTAGCGGGTGGGCAGATACGCAGTATTTT. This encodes CASSLRTSGWADTQYF.

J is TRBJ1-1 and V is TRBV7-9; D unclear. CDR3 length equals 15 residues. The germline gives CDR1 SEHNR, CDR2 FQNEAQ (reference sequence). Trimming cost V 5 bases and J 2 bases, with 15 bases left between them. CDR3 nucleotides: TGTGCCAGCAGCCCCCTCGGGGATCTAAACACTGAAGCTTTCTTT. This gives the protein CASSPLGDLNTEAFF.

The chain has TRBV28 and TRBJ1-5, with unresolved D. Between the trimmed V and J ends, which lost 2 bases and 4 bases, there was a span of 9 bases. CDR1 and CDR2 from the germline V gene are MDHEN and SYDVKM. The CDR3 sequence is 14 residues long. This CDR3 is CASSLVSGNQPQHF. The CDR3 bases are TGTGCCAGCAGTTTAGTATCAGGTAATCAGCCCCAGCATTTT.

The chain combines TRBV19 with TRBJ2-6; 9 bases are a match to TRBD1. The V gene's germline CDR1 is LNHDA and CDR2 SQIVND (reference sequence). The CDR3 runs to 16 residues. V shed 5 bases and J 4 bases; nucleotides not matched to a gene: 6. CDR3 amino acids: CASSGTGTGGANVLTF. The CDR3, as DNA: TGTGCCAGTAGTGGGACAGGGACGGGCGGGGCCAACGTCCTGACTTTC.

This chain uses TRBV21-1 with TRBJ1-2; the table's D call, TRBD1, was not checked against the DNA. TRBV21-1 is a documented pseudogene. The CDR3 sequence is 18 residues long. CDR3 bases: TGTGCCAGCAGCTCCTCCGGGACAGGGGGGTTTCAGAACTATGGCTACACCTTC. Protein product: CASSSSGTGGFQNYGYTF.

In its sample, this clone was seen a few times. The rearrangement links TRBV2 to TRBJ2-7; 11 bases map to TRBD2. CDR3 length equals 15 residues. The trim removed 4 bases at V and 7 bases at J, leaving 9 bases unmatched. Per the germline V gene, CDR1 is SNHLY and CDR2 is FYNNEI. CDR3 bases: TGTGCCAGCAGTGTTGCCCTAGCGGGAGGCGGGGAGCAGTACTTC. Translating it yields CASSVALAGGGEQYF.

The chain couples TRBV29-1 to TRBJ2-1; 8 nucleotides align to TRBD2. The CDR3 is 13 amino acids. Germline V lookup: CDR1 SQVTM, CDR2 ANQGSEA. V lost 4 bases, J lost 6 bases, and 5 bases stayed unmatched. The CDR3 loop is CSVAGRVGNEQFF. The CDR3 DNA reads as TGCAGCGTTGCCGGGAGGGTTGGCAATGAGCAGTTCTTC.

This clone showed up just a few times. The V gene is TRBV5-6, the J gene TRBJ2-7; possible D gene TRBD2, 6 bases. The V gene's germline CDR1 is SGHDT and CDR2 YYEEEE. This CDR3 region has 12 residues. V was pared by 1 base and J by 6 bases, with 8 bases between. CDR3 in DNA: TGTGCCAGCAGCTTGCCGGGAGTCGAGCAGTACTTC. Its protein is CASSLPGVEQYF.

This chain's CDR3 is CASGLVSGNTEAFF. The CDR3 DNA is TGTGCTAGTGGTTTGGTATCGGGGAACACTGAAGCTTTCTTT. The gene calls are TRBV12-5 and TRBJ1-1, with D unresolved. CDR1 LGHNT and CDR2 FRNRAP come from the germline V gene. Trimming took off 0 bases at V and 1 base at J, with 6 bases between the two ends. The length of the CDR3 is 14 residues.

CDR3 loop: CASSLNGGPQFF. DNA of the CDR3: TGTGCCAGCAGTTTGAATGGCGGGCCGCAGTTCTTC. The genes are TRBV27 and TRBJ2-1; TRBD2 is a possible D gene (5 bases). Germline V gene sequence: CDR1 MNHEY, CDR2 SMNVEV (reference sequence). Trimming took 3 bases from V and 12 from J, leaving 12 bases between them. The CDR3 runs 12 residues.

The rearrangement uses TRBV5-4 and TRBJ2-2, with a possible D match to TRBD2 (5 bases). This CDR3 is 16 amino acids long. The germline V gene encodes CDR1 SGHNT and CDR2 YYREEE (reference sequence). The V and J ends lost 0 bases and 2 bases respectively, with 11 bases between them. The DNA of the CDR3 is TGTGCCAGCAGCTTGGCTCCTAGCACCAACACCGGGGAGCTGTTTTTT. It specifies CASSLAPSTNTGELFF.

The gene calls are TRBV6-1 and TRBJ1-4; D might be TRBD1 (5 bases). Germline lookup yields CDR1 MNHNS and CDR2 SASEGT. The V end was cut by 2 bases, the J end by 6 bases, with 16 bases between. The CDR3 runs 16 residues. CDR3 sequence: CASSEWEDTSYEKLFF. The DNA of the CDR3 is TGTGCCAGCAGTGAATGGGAGGACACTAGTTATGAAAAACTGTTTTTT.

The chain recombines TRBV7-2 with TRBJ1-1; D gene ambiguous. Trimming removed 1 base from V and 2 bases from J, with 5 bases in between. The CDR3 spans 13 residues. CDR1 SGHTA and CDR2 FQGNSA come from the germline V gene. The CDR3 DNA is TGTGCCAGCAGCTTAGGGGCCAACACTGAAGCTTTCTTT. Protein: CASSLGANTEAFF.

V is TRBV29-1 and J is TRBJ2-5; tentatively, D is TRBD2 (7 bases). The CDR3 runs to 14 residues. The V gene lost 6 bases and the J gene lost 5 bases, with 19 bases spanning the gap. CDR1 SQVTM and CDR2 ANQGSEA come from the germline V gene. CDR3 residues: CSVPGEGMGETQYF. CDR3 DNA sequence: TGCAGCGTCCCAGGGGAGGGGATGGGGGAGACCCAGTACTTC. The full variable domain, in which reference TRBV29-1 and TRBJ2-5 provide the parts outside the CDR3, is SAVISQKPSRDICQRGTSLTIQCQVDSQVTMMFWYRQQPGQSLTLIATANQGSEATYESGFVIDKFPISRPNLTFSTLTVSNMSPEDSSIYLCSVPGEGMGETQYFGPGTRLLVL.

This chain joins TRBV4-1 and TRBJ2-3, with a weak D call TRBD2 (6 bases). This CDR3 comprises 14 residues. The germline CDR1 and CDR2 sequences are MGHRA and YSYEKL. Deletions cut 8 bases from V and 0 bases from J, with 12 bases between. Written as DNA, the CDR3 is TGCGCCAGCCGAGGCGGGGCGAGCACAGATACGCAGTATTTT. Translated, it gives CASRGGASTDTQYF.

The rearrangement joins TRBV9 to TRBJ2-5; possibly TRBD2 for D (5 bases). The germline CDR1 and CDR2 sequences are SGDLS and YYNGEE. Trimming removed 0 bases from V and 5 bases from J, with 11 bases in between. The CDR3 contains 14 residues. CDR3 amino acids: CASSVGGAVETQYF. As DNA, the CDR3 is TGTGCCAGCAGCGTAGGGGGAGCGGTGGAGACCCAGTACTTC.